These 17 T cell receptor beta chains were sequenced from one sample in a study of blood T cell repertoires in COVID-19. Only in-frame clones appear in the TCRdb table, and some are missing; sequencing was by immunoSEQ multiplex PCR. The table has about 100,000 clones, around 87% seen once; the top ten hold 11%. The sequenced material came from peripheral blood. These receptors came from a woman in her 30s with acute or convalescent COVID-19.

The chain combines TRBV5-1 with TRBJ1-3; TRBD1 agrees at 7 bases. CDR3 length equals 16 residues. After removal of 0 bases from V and 0 bases from J, the junction contained 3 bases not matched to a gene. Per germline, CDR1 SGHRS and CDR2 YFSETQ. The CDR3 DNA sequence: TGCGCCAGCAGCTTGGAACAGGGGCGCTCTGGAAACACCATATATTTT. Protein product: CASSLEQGRSGNTIYF. The whole variable domain, remainder taken from reference TRBV5-1 and TRBJ1-3, is KAGVTQTPRYLIKTRGQQVTLSCSPISGHRSVSWYQQTPGQGLQFLFEYFSETQRNKGNFPGRFSGRQFSNSRSEMNVSTLELGDSALYLCASSLEQGRSGNTIYFGEGSWLTVV.

The chain couples TRBV6-1 to TRBJ1-1; D gene uncertain. The length of the CDR3 is 13 residues. CDR1 and CDR2 from the germline V gene are MNHNS and SASEGT. V was trimmed by 1 base and J by 8 bases, leaving 11 bases between them. CDR3 coding DNA: TGTGCCAGCAGTGAAGAGAGGGTGGTGGAAGCTTTCTTT. It encodes CASSEERVVEAFF.

The V and J genes are TRBV2 and TRBJ1-2, with TRBD1 as a possible D gene (6 bases). The CDR3 length is 14 residues. The germline V gene encodes CDR1 SNHLY and CDR2 FYNNEI. Between the trimmed V and J ends, which lost 3 bases and 5 bases, there was a span of 13 bases. CDR3 DNA sequence: TGTGCCAGCAGTGAGAGTAGGACAGAATATGGCTACACCTTC. Protein product: CASSESRTEYGYTF.

This chain links TRBV11-3 with TRBJ2-7; 7 bases line up with TRBD1. CDR3 length equals 16 residues. V lost 0 bases to trimming and J lost 5 bases; unmatched junction nucleotides: 10. Germline loops: CDR1 SGHNT, CDR2 YENEEA. CDR3 protein: CASSLDSQGTLDEQYF. CDR3 DNA sequence: TGTGCCAGCAGCTTAGATTCACAGGGGACCCTTGACGAGCAGTACTTC.

The CDR3 DNA follows: TGTGCCAGCAGTTTATTCAGGACAGGGGGGAAGAACACCGGGGAGCTGTTTTTT. Translated, it gives CASSLFRTGGKNTGELFF. The chain combines TRBV28 with TRBJ2-2; 10 bases are shared with TRBD1. V shed 1 base, J shed 1 base, and the junction held 6 bases outside the gene matches. The CDR3 runs 18 residues. Germline loops: CDR1 MDHEN, CDR2 SYDVKM.

V is TRBV6-5 and J is TRBJ1-6; D is possibly TRBD1 (5 bases). Germline assignment: CDR1 MNHEY and CDR2 SVGAGI. The CDR3 spans 13 residues. V was cut by 8 bases and J by 13 bases, with 18 bases left in between. CDR3 sequence: CASRLWRGHPLHF. The CDR3, as DNA: TGTGCCAGCCGCCTTTGGAGGGGCCACCCCCTCCACTTT.

J is TRBJ2-7 and V is TRBV9; D perhaps matches TRBD1 (6 bases). The CDR3 has 17 amino acids. CDR1 is SGDLS and CDR2 is YYNGEE in the germline V gene. Trimming cost V 0 bases and J 0 bases, with 16 bases left between them. The CDR3 bases are TGTGCCAGCAGCGTAGGTCTGACAGGAGAAGGCTCCTACGAGCAGTACTTC. Translated, it gives CASSVGLTGEGSYEQYF.

With respect to this clone: This same CDR3 is encoded by further DNA sequences in the sample. The V gene is TRBV6-5, the J gene TRBJ2-7; 8 nucleotides match TRBD2. The CDR3 has 13 residues. V shed 5 bases and J 7 bases; nucleotides not matched to a gene: 7. The germline CDR1 and CDR2 sequences are MNHEY and SVGAGI. In DNA, the CDR3 is TGTGCCAGCAGTCCGGGACTAGAAAGGGAGCAGTACTTC. Its translation: CASSPGLEREQYF.

This chain connects TRBV29-1 to TRBJ1-1, with no clear D. This CDR3 is 11 amino acids long. V shed 6 bases and J shed 7 bases, with 12 bases lying between them. Germline V gene lookup returns CDR1 SQVTM and CDR2 ANQGSEA. CDR3 coding DNA: TGCAGCGTGGCGGGGTATGGTGAAGCTTTCTTT. It specifies CSVAGYGEAFF.

The CDR3 sequence is CASSYPTGGTNQPQHF. The CDR3 DNA reads TGTGCCAGCAGTTACCCGACAGGGGGAACGAATCAGCCCCAGCATTTT. The V gene is TRBV6-2 or TRBV6-3, the J gene TRBJ1-5; 9 nucleotides line up with TRBD1. The CDR3 sequence is 16 residues long. With 2 bases clipped from V and 4 bases from J, the junction kept 6 bases outside the gene matches. In germline, CDR1 is MNHEY, CDR2 SVGEGT.

The chain couples TRBV12-3 or TRBV12-4 to TRBJ2-7; D remains unclear. V was clipped by 3 bases and J by 2 bases, with 8 bases between them. This CDR3 comprises 13 residues. The DNA of the CDR3 is TGTGCCAGCAGTTTTGAGGTCCCCTACGAGCAGTACTTC. It codes for CASSFEVPYEQYF.

The gene calls are TRBV7-9 and TRBJ2-1; D might be TRBD2 (6 bases). Germline V gene data show CDR1 as SEHNR and CDR2 as FQNEAQ (reference sequence). The CDR3 covers 15 residues. With 5 bases removed from V and 0 bases from J, the gap between germline ends came to 11 bases. The CDR3 sequence: CASSGGLSSYNEQFF. In DNA, the CDR3 is TGTGCCAGCAGCGGCGGACTATCCTCCTACAATGAGCAGTTCTTC.

V gene TRBV5-6 combines with J gene TRBJ2-7, with 7 bases identical to TRBD1. Germline values: CDR1 SGHDT, CDR2 YYEEEE. V shed 7 bases, J shed 2 bases, and the junction held 9 bases outside the gene matches. This CDR3 region has 14 residues. The CDR3 region has the DNA TGTGCCAGCTCTACAGGGGTAGGAACCTACGAGCAGTACTTC. Protein: CASSTGVGTYEQYF.

The chain carries TRBV5-1 and TRBJ2-3; D is unclear. From germline, CDR1 is SGHRS and CDR2 YFSETQ. The CDR3 extends over 14 amino acids. Trimming took 1 base from V and 2 from J, leaving 8 bases between them. DNA for the CDR3: TGCGCCAGCAGCTTGTTACAGACCACAGATACGCAGTATTTT. Translating gives CASSLLQTTDTQYF. The full variable domain, rest sourced from reference TRBV5-1 and TRBJ2-3, is KAGVTQTPRYLIKTRGQQVTLSCSPISGHRSVSWYQQTPGQGLQFLFEYFSETQRNKGNFPGRFSGRQFSNSRSEMNVSTLELGDSALYLCASSLLQTTDTQYFGPGTRLTVL.

The rearrangement uses TRBV12-3 or TRBV12-4 and TRBJ1-1; 7 bases line up with TRBD1. This CDR3 spans 13 amino acids. J was trimmed by 5 bases and V by 6 bases; bases with no gene match: 6. This CDR3 is CASRTGVGTEAFF. DNA of the CDR3: TGTGCCAGCAGAACAGGGGTTGGTACTGAAGCTTTCTTT.

The count of this clone is one. The chain joins TRBV10-3 to TRBJ2-4; 11 bases are a match to TRBD1. V lost 10 bases to trimming and J lost 7 bases; unmatched junction nucleotides: 12. The CDR3 totals 15 residues. Germline-derived CDR1 and CDR2 are ENHRY and SYGVKD. The CDR3 is CATRDGQGAGNIQYF. The CDR3 coding sequence is TGTGCCACTAGGGACGGACAGGGGGCGGGGAACATTCAGTACTTC.

The rearrangement joins TRBV6-5 to TRBJ1-4; 9 nucleotides line up with TRBD1. The CDR3 has 15 amino acids. V shed 6 bases, J shed 5 bases, and the junction held 7 bases outside the gene matches. Per the germline V gene, CDR1 is MNHEY and CDR2 is SVGAGI. CDR3 coding DNA: TGTGCCAGCAGCCCGACGGGGACAGGGAATGAAAAACTGTTTTTT. It codes for CASSPTGTGNEKLFF.